This is a list of T cell receptor beta chains from one sample in a study of technical replicates of blood from a handful of donors. The table came from immunoSEQ multiplex PCR; TCRdb's copy has only in-frame clones and leaves some out. The sample lists 65,000 to 85,000 clones, about 96% occurring once. Sequenced input: T cells isolated from PBMCs. The source of these receptors is a human donor in good health. Both conserved end residues are part of each CDR3. Fields, in order: CDR3 length, V gene, J gene, clone size, D gene, CDR3 protein, CDR3 DNA. A D gene is named only where the DNA matches it firmly. The size of a clone is reported for some rows only, either as once, few or many, or as a class for expanded clones.

>14|TRBV11-2|TRBJ2-5|NA|TRBD1
CASSLTGLQETQYF
TGTGCCAGCAGCCTGACAGGGCTCCAAGAGACCCAGTACTTC
>14|TRBV6-6|TRBJ2-5|NA|NA
CASSLWGRQETQYF
TGTGCCAGCAGTCTCTGGGGCAGGCAAGAGACCCAGTACTTC
>17|TRBV6-9|TRBJ1-1|NA|TRBD1
CASSYYDRGVRNTEAFF
TGTGCCAGCAGTTATTATGACAGGGGGGTTCGGAACACTGAAGCTTTCTTT
>14|TRBV6-5|TRBJ1-3|NA|NA
CASSSDRLGNTIYF
TGTGCCAGCAGTTCAGACAGGCTTGGAAACACCATATATTTT
>19|TRBV13|TRBJ2-3|NA|TRBD2
CASESAGVVSPTRVDTQYF
TGTGCCAGCGAATCAGCGGGAGTGGTCTCTCCCACTCGGGTTGATACGCAGTATTTT
>14|TRBV27|TRBJ2-7|NA|TRBD2
CASRLAGGHNEQYF
TGTGCCAGCAGACTGGCGGGAGGGCATAACGAGCAGTACTTC
>13|TRBV4-1|TRBJ2-7|NA|NA
CASSPRGSYEQYF
TGCGCCAGCAGTCCCCGAGGGTCCTACGAGCAGTACTTC
>11|TRBV28|TRBJ1-5|NA|NA
CASSRDQPQHF
TGTGCCAGCAGCCGGGATCAGCCCCAGCATTTT
>15|TRBV27|TRBJ2-7|NA|TRBD2
CASSLSSGTTYEQYF
TGTGCCAGCAGTTTATCTAGCGGGACTACCTACGAGCAGTACTTC
>13|TRBV10-2|TRBJ1-5|NA|NA
CASRRFGDQPQHF
TGCGCCAGCAGGAGGTTTGGTGATCAGCCCCAGCATTTT
>17|TRBV4-1|TRBJ2-2|NA|NA
CASSQRRHVSTPGELFF
TGCGCCAGCAGCCAACGCAGACACGTATCGACACCCGGGGAGCTGTTTTTT
>14|TRBV6-5|TRBJ1-2|NA|NA
CASINSAGAYGYTF
TGTGCCAGCATCAACTCGGCAGGGGCCTATGGCTACACCTTC
>13|TRBV5-6|TRBJ2-7|NA|NA
CASSFTGSYEQYF
TGTGCCAGCAGCTTTACGGGCTCCTACGAGCAGTACTTC
>14|TRBV6-4|TRBJ2-3|NA|NA
CASSEAGSTDTQYF
TGTGCCAGCAGTGAAGCGGGTAGCACAGATACGCAGTATTTT
>13|TRBV7-2|TRBJ2-3|NA|NA
CASSLFLADTQYF
TGTGCCAGCAGCTTATTTCTCGCAGATACGCAGTATTTT
>15|TRBV5-6|TRBJ2-3|NA|TRBD2
CASSFHGGARDTQYF
TGTGCCAGCAGCTTCCACGGGGGGGCCAGAGATACGCAGTATTTT
>14|TRBV30|TRBJ1-5|NA|TRBD1
CAWGKGQGNQPQHF
TGTGCCTGGGGTAAAGGACAGGGCAATCAGCCCCAGCATTTT
>14|TRBV10-1|TRBJ1-1|NA|NA
CASSESIRGTEAFF
TGCGCCAGCAGTGAGTCGATCCGGGGAACTGAAGCTTTCTTT
>15|TRBV5-1|TRBJ2-7|NA|TRBD1
CASSAGTGGRDEQYF
TGCGCCAGCAGCGCAGGGACAGGGGGCCGGGACGAGCAGTACTTC
>13|TRBV7-9|TRBJ2-5|NA|TRBD1
CASSSTGSETQYF
TGTGCCAGCAGTTCGACAGGGTCAGAGACCCAGTACTTC
>14|TRBV6-5|TRBJ1-1|NA|NA
CAIRIRRGNTEAFF
TGTGCCATAAGGATAAGGAGGGGGAACACTGAAGCTTTCTTT
>15|TRBV10-3|TRBJ2-3|once|TRBD2
CAIGGREGSTDTQYF
TGTGCCATCGGGGGGCGGGAGGGTAGCACAGATACGCAGTATTTT
>12|TRBV9|TRBJ2-1|NA|NA
CASSGTSNEQFF
TGTGCCAGCAGCGGAACTTCGAATGAGCAGTTCTTC
>15|TRBV29-1|TRBJ2-3|NA|TRBD1
CSVAGTGERTDTQYF
TGCAGCGTCGCTGGGACAGGAGAACGCACAGATACGCAGTATTTT
>15|TRBV9|TRBJ2-5|NA|NA
CASSVSAGGQETQYF
TGTGCCAGCAGCGTTAGCGCTGGTGGGCAAGAGACCCAGTACTTC
>18|TRBV7-9|TRBJ2-5|NA|TRBD2
CASSLIVSLAGWVETQYF
TGTGCCAGCAGCTTAATTGTTTCGCTAGCGGGTTGGGTGGAGACCCAGTACTTC
>15|TRBV27|TRBJ1-5|NA|TRBD1
CASSPDRFSNQPQHF
TGTGCCAGCAGCCCGGACAGGTTTAGCAATCAGCCCCAGCATTTT
>16|TRBV5-1|TRBJ1-1|NA|NA
CASSSNAIAVNTEAFF
TGCGCCAGCAGCTCAAACGCGATTGCGGTGAACACTGAAGCTTTCTTT
>15|TRBV7-6|TRBJ2-3|NA|NA
CASSPSLGGTDTQYF
TGTGCCAGCAGCCCCAGCCTAGGAGGCACAGATACGCAGTATTTT
>12|TRBV15|TRBJ1-1|NA|NA
CATRTGNTEAFF
TGTGCCACCAGGACGGGGAACACTGAAGCTTTCTTT
>14|TRBV28|TRBJ1-5|NA|NA
CASSLSIRGQPQHF
TGTGCCAGCAGTTTAAGTATCCGGGGGCAGCCCCAGCATTTT
>14|TRBV9|TRBJ1-5|once|NA
CASSAGQNDQPQHF
TGTGCCAGCAGCGCCGGACAAAACGATCAGCCCCAGCATTTT
>18|TRBV5-1|TRBJ2-7|NA|NA
CASSPTLRRDKFSYEQYF
TGCGCCAGCAGCCCCACCCTCCGCCGGGACAAATTTTCCTACGAGCAGTACTTC
>11|TRBV6-1|TRBJ1-2|NA|TRBD1
CAISSGGGYTF
TGTGCCATCTCCTCAGGGGGAGGCTACACCTTC
>16|TRBV27|TRBJ1-5|NA|NA
CASSPLRGLSNQPQHF
TGTGCCAGCAGCCCCCTTAGGGGCTTAAGCAATCAGCCCCAGCATTTT
>13|TRBV7-9|TRBJ1-2|NA|TRBD1
CATYNDRGLGYTF
TGTGCCACCTATAACGACAGGGGGCTTGGCTACACCTTC
>15|TRBV6-6|TRBJ2-2|NA|TRBD2
CASERDRSNTGELFF
TGTGCCAGCGAGCGGGATAGATCGAACACCGGGGAGCTGTTTTTT
>12|TRBV5-1|TRBJ2-5|NA|NA
CASSSPQETQYF
TGCGCCAGCAGCTCCCCGCAGGAGACCCAGTACTTC
>16|TRBV5-7|TRBJ1-2|NA|TRBD1
CASSNWQGAVNYGYTF
TGTGCCAGCAGTAACTGGCAGGGGGCTGTTAACTATGGCTACACCTTC
>15|TRBV4-2|TRBJ2-7|NA|TRBD2
CASSQGASGSYEQYF
TGTGCCAGCAGCCAAGGCGCTAGCGGGAGTTACGAGCAGTACTTC
>13|TRBV14|TRBJ1-1|NA|NA
CASSSFMNTEAFF
TGTGCCAGCAGCTCTTTTATGAACACTGAAGCTTTCTTT
>14|TRBV27|TRBJ1-1|NA|TRBD1
CASSNQGGNTEAFF
TGTGCCAGCAGTAATCAGGGGGGAAACACTGAAGCTTTCTTT
>20|TRBV27|TRBJ2-2|NA|TRBD2
CASQRSSLTSGRGDTGELFF
TGTGCCAGCCAGAGAAGCAGTCTAACTAGCGGGAGGGGGGACACCGGGGAGCTGTTTTTT
>14|TRBV2|TRBJ1-1|once|NA
CASSADSRRTEAFF
TGTGCCAGCAGTGCTGATAGCCGGAGGACTGAAGCTTTCTTT
>19|TRBV5-4|TRBJ2-2|NA|TRBD2
CASTPGGRRTSGSAGELFF
TGTGCCAGCACCCCGGGGGGCCGCAGGACTAGCGGGAGCGCCGGGGAGCTGTTTTTT
>14|TRBV2|TRBJ1-2|NA|TRBD1
CASSVQGAYYGYTF
TGTGCCAGCAGTGTACAGGGGGCCTACTATGGCTACACCTTC
>15|TRBV5-8|TRBJ1-2|NA|TRBD1
CASSIRTGGDYGYTF
TGTGCCAGCAGCATTCGGACAGGGGGGGACTATGGCTACACCTTC
>18|TRBV5-1|TRBJ2-1|NA|NA
CASSLDLANRAEHNEQFF
TGCGCCAGCAGCTTGGATTTGGCGAACAGGGCTGAACACAATGAGCAGTTCTTC